Included here is one TCR beta chain sequence, with context. Trimming cost V 3 bases and J 12 bases, with 11 bases left between them. Germline V gives CDR1 SNHLY, CDR2 FYNNEI. The length of the CDR3 is 11 residues. The sample originates from a study of T cell changes during pregnancy in multiple sclerosis. TCRdb's copy holds only in-frame clones and misses some; the assay was immunoSEQ multiplex PCR. Among 65,000 to 95,000 clones listed, around nine tenths were seen once. The sequencing used peripheral blood, collected before pregnancy. This sequence joins TRBV2 and TRBJ1-1; possible D gene TRBD1, 5 bases. The clonotype comes from a female donor with multiple sclerosis, enrolled in a pregnancy study. CDR3 sequence: CASSDGGATFF. The CDR3 nucleotides read TGTGCCAGCAGTGATGGCGGGGCAACTTTCTTT.